Listed here are 18 T cell receptor beta chains from one sample, sequenced in a study of blood T cell repertoires in COVID-19 (dated by TCRdb to 2019 to 2021). The library was built by means of the immunoSEQ multiplex PCR assay. The immuneACCESS repertoire file appears here via TCRdb, limited to in-frame rearrangements. These files lack a portion of the clones; in checked studies, under half of the deficit traces to unresolved V genes, and the cause of the others is not known. Across this sample there are roughly 16,000 clones, with around 90% seen only once. 2.5% to 3.5% of the sample is in the top ten clones. The source material was peripheral blood. These receptor sequences come from a human donor in a cohort sampled during active COVID-19.

The chain employs TRBV15 and TRBJ2-2, with 10 bases fitting TRBD1. After removal of 3 bases from V and 6 bases from J, the junction contained 10 bases not matched to a gene. Germline-derived CDR1 and CDR2 are LNHNV and YYDKDF (reference sequence). CDR3 length: 17 residues. The CDR3 DNA follows: TGTGCCACCAGCAGGGGGGACAGGGGACTCATCGCCGGGGAGCTGTTTTTT. Translated, it gives CATSRGDRGLIAGELFF.

The genes are TRBV7-9 and TRBJ2-2, with D possibly TRBD1 on 6 matching bases. Trimming removed 4 bases at V and 7 bases at J, with 13 bases between. CDR1 is SEHNR and CDR2 is FQNEAQ in the germline V gene (reference sequence). The CDR3 is 14 amino acids. CDR3 coding DNA: TGTGCCAGCAGCTCGGCAGGGGATAGCGGGGAGCTGTTTTTT. Its translation: CASSSAGDSGELFF. Full variable domain (rest looked up from reference TRBV7-9 and TRBJ2-2): DTGVSQNPRHKITKRGQNVTFRCDPISEHNRLYWYRQTLGQGPEFLTYFQNEAQLEKSRLLSDRFSAERPKGSFSTLEIQRTEQGDSAMYLCASSSAGDSGELFFGEGSRLTVL.

The CDR3 DNA is TGTGCCAGCAGTGACCCTGAACGCACTCAGGGGTGGAATGAGCAGTTCTTC. It yields the protein CASSDPERTQGWNEQFF. The chain has TRBV6-4 and TRBJ2-1, with D tentatively TRBD1 (6 bases). V dropped 2 bases and J dropped 7 bases, with 21 bases sitting between them. The CDR3 runs to 17 residues. The V gene's germline CDR1 is MRHNA and CDR2 SNTAGT.

This clone showed up just once. The rearrangement joins TRBV6-6 to TRBJ1-1, with no clear D. Trimming removed 7 bases from V and 6 bases from J, with 12 bases in between. The CDR3 is made up of 12 amino acids. Germline V gives CDR1 MNHNY, CDR2 SVGAGI (reference sequence). The CDR3 sequence: CASNGGRPEAFF. DNA for the CDR3: TGTGCCAGCAACGGTGGGAGGCCTGAAGCTTTCTTT.

V and J are TRBV18 and TRBJ1-5, with 7 nucleotides matching TRBD1. Germline V lookup: CDR1 KGHSH, CDR2 LQKENI. This CDR3 has 13 amino acids. Germline trimming cut 4 bases from V and 7 bases from J; bases unmatched to any gene: 4. This chain's CDR3 is CASSQGAGQPQHF. DNA of the CDR3: TGTGCCAGCTCACAGGGGGCAGGGCAGCCCCAGCATTTT.

The chain has TRBV28 and TRBJ1-2, with TRBD1 as a possible D gene (6 bases). The CDR3 has 14 amino acids. V was clipped by 6 bases and J by 9 bases, with 20 bases between them. Per the germline V gene, CDR1 is MDHEN and CDR2 is SYDVKM. The CDR3 nucleotides are TGTGCCAGCAGCCTAGGGGGACCTCCTATGCGCTACACCTTC. This gives the protein CASSLGGPPMRYTF.

The chain uses TRBV9 and TRBJ2-7; 9 nucleotides agree with TRBD2. V lost 3 bases and J lost 5; bases outside the gene matches: 6. Germline-derived CDR1 and CDR2 are SGDLS and YYNGEE. The CDR3 spans 14 residues. Here the CDR3 DNA reads TGTGCCAGCAGCGGGACTAGCGTATTTGACGAGCAGTACTTC. The encoded protein is CASSGTSVFDEQYF.

The chain joins TRBV20-1 to TRBJ2-1; 7 bases fit TRBD2. Germline values: CDR1 DFQATT, CDR2 SNEGSKA (reference sequence). There are 15 residues in the CDR3. J was trimmed by 7 bases and V by 3 bases; bases with no gene match: 12. In DNA form, the CDR3 reads TGCAGTGCTAGTCCCCCTGGCGGGAGTTATAATGAGCAGTTCTTC. This sequence encodes CSASPPGGSYNEQFF.

The chain carries TRBV13 and TRBJ2-3; 10 positions agree with TRBD2. Germline V CDR1 and CDR2: PRHDT, FYEKMQ (reference sequence). CDR3 length: 16 residues. With V trimmed by 1 base and J by 5 bases, 6 bases remained unmatched. In DNA form, the CDR3 reads TGTGCCAGCAGCTTAGACAGCGGGGGGGCAATAGATACGCAGTATTTT. Translated: CASSLDSGGAIDTQYF.

This clone was detected a few times. The chain combines TRBV27 with TRBJ1-4, with TRBD1 matching over 7 bases. J was trimmed by 3 bases and V by 6 bases; bases with no gene match: 7. The CDR3 extends over 15 amino acids. Germline CDR1 and CDR2: MNHEY and SMNVEV (reference sequence). The CDR3 sequence: CASSLRGLANEKLFF. The CDR3 DNA reads TGTGCCAGCAGCCTAAGGGGGCTAGCTAATGAAAAACTGTTTTTT. Combining the CDR3 with reference TRBV27 and TRBJ1-4 gives the whole variable domain EAQVTQNPRYLITVTGKKLTVTCSQNMNHEYMSWYRQDPGLGLRQIYYSMNVEVTDKGDVPEGYKVSRKEKRNFPLILESPSPNQTSLYFCASSLRGLANEKLFFGSGTQLSVL.

The rearrangement uses TRBV6-5 and TRBJ2-5; 8 bases match TRBD1. Germline V CDR1 and CDR2: MNHEY, SVGAGI. CDR3 length: 13 amino acids. V gave up 8 bases and J gave up 0 bases; unmatched junction bases: 2. The CDR3 reads CASRDRYQETQYF. The CDR3 bases are TGTGCCAGCCGGGACAGGTACCAAGAGACCCAGTACTTC.

This chain joins TRBV5-6 and TRBJ2-7; TRBD2 might be the D (7 bases). V gave up 4 bases and J gave up 6 bases, with 11 bases separating them. Looked up from germline, CDR1 is SGHDT and CDR2 is YYEEEE. The CDR3 is 12 residues long. The CDR3 protein is CASSGGGPEQYF. The CDR3 DNA follows: TGTGCCAGCAGCGGGGGGGGGCCCGAGCAGTACTTC.

CDR3 in amino acids: CASSLFSGTGTIQYF. The DNA for the CDR3 is TGTGCCAGCAGTTTATTTTCAGGGACAGGGACCATTCAGTACTTC. The V and J genes are TRBV28 and TRBJ2-4; TRBD1 matches at 9 bases. The CDR3 extends over 15 amino acids. V was clipped by 1 base and J by 9 bases; unmatched bases: 7. Germline V CDR1 and CDR2: MDHEN, SYDVKM.

The chain has TRBV7-2 and TRBJ2-2; 7 nucleotides align to TRBD1. Germline trimming cut 5 bases from V and 6 bases from J; bases unmatched to any gene: 6. The CDR3 is 14 amino acids. Germline V CDR1 and CDR2: SGHTA, FQGNSA. The CDR3 nucleotides are TGTGCCAGCAGCCCTATAACAGGGGCCGGGGAGCTGTTTTTT. Protein product: CASSPITGAGELFF.

V is TRBV27 and J is TRBJ2-7; 10 positions agree with TRBD1. Germline CDR1 MNHEY, CDR2 SMNVEV (reference sequence). With 5 bases clipped from V and 5 bases from J, the junction kept 6 bases outside the gene matches. This CDR3 spans 14 amino acids. CDR3 in amino acids: CASSTGQGMDEQYF. The CDR3 coding sequence is TGTGCCAGCAGTACGGGACAGGGGATGGACGAGCAGTACTTC.

The rearrangement uses TRBV18 and TRBJ2-3; 8 bases are shared with TRBD1. The CDR3 totals 15 residues. Germline CDR1 reads KGHSH; CDR2 reads LQKENI. V gave up 5 bases and J gave up 1 base; unmatched junction bases: 5. Here the CDR3 reads CASSTDREGTDTQYF. CDR3 bases: TGTGCCAGCTCAACGGACAGGGAGGGCACAGATACGCAGTATTTT.

The genes are TRBV27 and TRBJ2-3; 10 nucleotides agree with TRBD2. Germline V lookup: CDR1 MNHEY, CDR2 SMNVEV (reference sequence). The CDR3 runs to 15 residues. The V and J ends lost 6 bases and 1 base, in that order; junction bases with no gene match: 4. Here the CDR3 reads CASSAGTSGTDTQYF. The CDR3 region has the DNA TGTGCCAGCAGCGCGGGGACTAGCGGCACAGATACGCAGTATTTT.

V usage is TRBV6-1 and J usage is TRBJ1-3, with a possible D match to TRBD1 (5 bases). Per germline, CDR1 MNHNS and CDR2 SASEGT. This CDR3 is 15 amino acids long. Trimming left V 0 bases short and J 5 bases short, with 11 bases between. The CDR3 nucleotides are TGTGCCAGCAGTGAAGCACGGCAGGGTAGAAACACCATATATTTT. Translating gives CASSEARQGRNTIYF.